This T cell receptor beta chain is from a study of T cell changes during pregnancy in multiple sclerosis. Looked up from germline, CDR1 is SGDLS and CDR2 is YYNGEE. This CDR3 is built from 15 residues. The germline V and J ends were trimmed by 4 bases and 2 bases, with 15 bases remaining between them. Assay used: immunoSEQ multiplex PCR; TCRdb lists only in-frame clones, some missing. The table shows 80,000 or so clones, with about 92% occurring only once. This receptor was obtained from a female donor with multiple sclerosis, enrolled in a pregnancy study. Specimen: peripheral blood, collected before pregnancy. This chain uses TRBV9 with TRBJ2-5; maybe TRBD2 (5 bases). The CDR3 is CASSPEASTQETQYF. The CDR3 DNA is TGTGCCAGCAGCCCCGAGGCTAGCACTCAAGAGACCCAGTACTTC.